The clone carrying this T cell receptor (beta chain) occurred once. What it binds is not known. The sample comes from a study of shared clonotypes between healthy human individuals. Points from the study as a whole: Measured sharing among donors was expected to vary with sequencing depth.

Per the germline V gene, CDR1 is MDHEN and CDR2 is SYDVKM. The CDR3 is 15 residues long. After removal of 8 bases from V and 4 bases from J, the junction contained 9 bases not matched to a gene. Using 200 ng DNA, roughly 33,000 T cell genomes, the sorted-subset replicate PCRs were run. Clones were read by immunoSEQ multiplex PCR, and TCRdb kept only the in-frame ones, dropping some. This table has over a million clones, 75% to 85% appearing once. Sequences were obtained from memory CD4+ T cells from PBMCs. Subset denoted: CD45RA-negative fraction. The chain recombines TRBV28 with TRBJ2-2, with 8 bases lining up with TRBD2. The TCR originated in a man between 18 and 35 years old in good health. Some clones in this sample may be carry-over from other donors' samples. CDR3 in DNA: TGTGCCAGCGTAGAGTCTAGCGGGTCCACCGGGGAGCTGTTTTTT. It codes for CASVESSGSTGELFF.